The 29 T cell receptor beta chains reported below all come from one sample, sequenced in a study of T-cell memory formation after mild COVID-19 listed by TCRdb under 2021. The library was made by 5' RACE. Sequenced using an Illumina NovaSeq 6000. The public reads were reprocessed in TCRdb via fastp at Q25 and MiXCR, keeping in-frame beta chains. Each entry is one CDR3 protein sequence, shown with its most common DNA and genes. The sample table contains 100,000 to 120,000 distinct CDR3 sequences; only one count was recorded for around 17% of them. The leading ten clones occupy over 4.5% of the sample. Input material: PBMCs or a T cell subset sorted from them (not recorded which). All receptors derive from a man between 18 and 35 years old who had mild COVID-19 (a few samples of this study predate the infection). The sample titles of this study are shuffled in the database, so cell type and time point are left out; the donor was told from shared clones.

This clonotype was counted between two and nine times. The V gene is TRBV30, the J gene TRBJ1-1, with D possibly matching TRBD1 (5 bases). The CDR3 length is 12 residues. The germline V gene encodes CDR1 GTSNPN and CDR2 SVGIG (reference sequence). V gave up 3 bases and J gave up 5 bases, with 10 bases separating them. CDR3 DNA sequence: TGTGCCTGGAGCCGGGGGTGGACTGAAGCTTTCTTT. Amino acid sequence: CAWSRGWTEAFF. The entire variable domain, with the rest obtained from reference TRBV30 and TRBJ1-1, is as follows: SQTIHQWPATLVQPVGSPLSLECTVEGTSNPNLYWYRQAAGRGLQLLFYSVGIGQISSEVPQNLSASRPQDRQFILSSKKLLLSDSGFYLCAWSRGWTEAFFGQGTRLTVV.

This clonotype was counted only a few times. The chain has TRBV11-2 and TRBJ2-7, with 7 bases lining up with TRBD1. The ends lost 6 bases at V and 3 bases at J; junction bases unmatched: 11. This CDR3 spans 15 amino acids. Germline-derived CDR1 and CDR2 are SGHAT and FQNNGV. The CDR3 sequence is CASRPVDRAYYEQYF. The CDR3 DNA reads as TGTGCCAGCAGACCCGTCGACAGGGCCTACTACGAGCAGTACTTC.

Here the CDR3 reads CASREQLGPSVEYF. The CDR3, as DNA: TGTGCCAGCAGGGAACAACTCGGACCCTCCGTGGAGTACTTC. V usage is TRBV6-5 and J usage is TRBJ2-7; D ambiguous. The length of the CDR3 is 14 residues. The germline gives CDR1 MNHEY, CDR2 SVGAGI. V lost 6 bases and J lost 11, with 23 bases in between.

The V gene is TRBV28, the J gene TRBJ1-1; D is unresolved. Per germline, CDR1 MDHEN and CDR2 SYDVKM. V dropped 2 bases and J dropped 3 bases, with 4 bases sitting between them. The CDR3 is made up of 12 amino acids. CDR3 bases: TGTGCCAGCAGTTTAATGTACACTGAAGCTTTCTTT. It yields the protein CASSLMYTEAFF.

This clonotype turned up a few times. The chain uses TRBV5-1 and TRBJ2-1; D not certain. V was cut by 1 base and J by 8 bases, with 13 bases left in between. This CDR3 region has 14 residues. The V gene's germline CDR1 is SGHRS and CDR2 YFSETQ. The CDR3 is CASSLTPEGDEQFF. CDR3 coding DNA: TGCGCCAGCAGCTTGACTCCGGAAGGCGATGAGCAGTTCTTC.

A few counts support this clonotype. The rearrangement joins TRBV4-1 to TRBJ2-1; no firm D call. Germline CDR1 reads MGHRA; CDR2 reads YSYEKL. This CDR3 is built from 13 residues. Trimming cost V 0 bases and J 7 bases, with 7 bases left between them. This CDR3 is CASSQDGLNEQFF. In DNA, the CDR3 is TGCGCCAGCAGCCAAGATGGGCTAAATGAGCAGTTCTTC.

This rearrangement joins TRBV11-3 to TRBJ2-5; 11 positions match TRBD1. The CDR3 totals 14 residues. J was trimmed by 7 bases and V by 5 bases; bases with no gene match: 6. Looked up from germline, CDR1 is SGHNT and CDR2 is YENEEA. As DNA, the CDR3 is TGTGCCAGCAGCCCGGACAGGGGGCAGGGGACCCAGTACTTC. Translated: CASSPDRGQGTQYF.

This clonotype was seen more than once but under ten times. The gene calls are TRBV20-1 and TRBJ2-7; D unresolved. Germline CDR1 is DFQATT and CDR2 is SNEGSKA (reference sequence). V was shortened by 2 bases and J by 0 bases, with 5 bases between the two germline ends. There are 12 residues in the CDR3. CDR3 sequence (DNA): TGCAGTGCTAGACAGAGCTCCTACGAGCAGTACGTC. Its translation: CSARQSSYEQYV.

The DNA for the CDR3 is TGTGCCCCAGCAGCCAAGATCCGACAGGGGAAGAACACTGAAGCTTTCTTT. Translating it yields CAPAAKIRQGKNTEAFF. The chain uses TRBV3-1 and TRBJ1-1; the match to TRBD1 covers 8 bases. With 11 bases clipped from V and 1 base from J, the junction kept 18 bases outside the gene matches. This CDR3 is built from 17 residues. The V gene's germline CDR1 is LGHDT and CDR2 YNNKEL (reference sequence).

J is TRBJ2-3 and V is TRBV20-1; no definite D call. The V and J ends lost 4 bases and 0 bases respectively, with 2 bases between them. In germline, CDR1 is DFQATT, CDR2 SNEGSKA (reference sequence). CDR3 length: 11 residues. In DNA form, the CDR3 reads TGCAGTGCTACCAGCACAGATACGCAGTATTTT. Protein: CSATSTDTQYF.

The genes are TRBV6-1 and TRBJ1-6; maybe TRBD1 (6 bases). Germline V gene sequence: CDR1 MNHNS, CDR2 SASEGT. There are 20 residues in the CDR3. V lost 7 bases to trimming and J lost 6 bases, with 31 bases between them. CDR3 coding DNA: TGTGCCAGCATTAAGAAGAAGGTACAGGGCTACACCTCGGGTAATTCACCCCTCCACTTT. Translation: CASIKKKVQGYTSGNSPLHF.

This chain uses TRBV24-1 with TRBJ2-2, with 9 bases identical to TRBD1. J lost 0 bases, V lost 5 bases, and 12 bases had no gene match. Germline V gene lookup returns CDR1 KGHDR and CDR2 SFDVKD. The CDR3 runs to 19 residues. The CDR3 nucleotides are TGTGCCACCAGTGCCTACTCCGGGACAGGGTACGCGAACACCGGGGAGCTGTTTTTT. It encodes CATSAYSGTGYANTGELFF.

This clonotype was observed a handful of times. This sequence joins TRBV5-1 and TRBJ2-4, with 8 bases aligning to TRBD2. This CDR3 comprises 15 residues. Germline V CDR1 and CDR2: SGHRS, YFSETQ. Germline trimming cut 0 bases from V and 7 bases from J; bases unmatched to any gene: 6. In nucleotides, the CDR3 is TGCGCCAGCAGCTTGGAACTAGCGGACGGGAACATTCAGTACTTC. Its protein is CASSLELADGNIQYF.

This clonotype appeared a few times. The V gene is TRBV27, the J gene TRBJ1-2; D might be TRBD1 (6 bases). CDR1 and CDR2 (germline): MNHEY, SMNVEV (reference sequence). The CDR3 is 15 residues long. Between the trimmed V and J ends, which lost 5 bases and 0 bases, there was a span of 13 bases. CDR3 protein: CASSPFDRPNYGYTF. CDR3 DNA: TGTGCCAGCAGTCCTTTCGACAGGCCTAACTATGGCTACACCTTC.

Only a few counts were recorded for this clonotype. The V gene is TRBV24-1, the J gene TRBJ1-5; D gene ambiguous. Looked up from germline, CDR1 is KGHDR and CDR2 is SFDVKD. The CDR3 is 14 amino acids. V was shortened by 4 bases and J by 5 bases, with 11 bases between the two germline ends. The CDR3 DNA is TGTGCCACCAGTGAGGCGGGGTGGGATCAGCCCCAGCATTTT. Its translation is CATSEAGWDQPQHF.

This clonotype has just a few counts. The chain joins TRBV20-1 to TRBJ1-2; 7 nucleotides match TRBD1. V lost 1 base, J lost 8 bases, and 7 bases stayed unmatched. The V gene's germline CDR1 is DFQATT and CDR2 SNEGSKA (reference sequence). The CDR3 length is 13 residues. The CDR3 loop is CSARGWDSYGYTF. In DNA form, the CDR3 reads TGCAGTGCTAGAGGGTGGGACAGTTACGGCTACACCTTC.

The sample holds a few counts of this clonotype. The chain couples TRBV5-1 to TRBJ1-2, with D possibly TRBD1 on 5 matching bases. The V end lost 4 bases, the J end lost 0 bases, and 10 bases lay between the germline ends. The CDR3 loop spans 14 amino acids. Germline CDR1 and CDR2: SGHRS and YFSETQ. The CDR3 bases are TGCGCCAGCAGCCGACAGACGGCTAACTATGGCTACACCTTC. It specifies CASSRQTANYGYTF.

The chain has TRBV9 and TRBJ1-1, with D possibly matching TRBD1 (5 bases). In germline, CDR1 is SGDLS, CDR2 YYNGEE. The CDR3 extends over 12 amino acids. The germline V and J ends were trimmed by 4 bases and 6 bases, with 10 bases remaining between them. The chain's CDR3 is CASSSRDSEAFF. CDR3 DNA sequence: TGTGCCAGCAGCTCCAGGGATTCTGAAGCTTTCTTT.

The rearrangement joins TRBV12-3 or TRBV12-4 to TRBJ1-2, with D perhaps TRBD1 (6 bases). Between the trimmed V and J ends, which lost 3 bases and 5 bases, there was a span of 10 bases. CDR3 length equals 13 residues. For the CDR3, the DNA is TGTGCCAGCAGTTTCGGCAGGGGATATGGCTACACCTTC. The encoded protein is CASSFGRGYGYTF.

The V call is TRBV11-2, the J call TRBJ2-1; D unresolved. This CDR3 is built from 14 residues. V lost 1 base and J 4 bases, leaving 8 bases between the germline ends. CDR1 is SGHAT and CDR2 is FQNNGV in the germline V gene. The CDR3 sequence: CASSLGTLYNEQFF. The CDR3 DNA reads TGTGCCAGCAGCTTAGGAACGCTATACAATGAGCAGTTCTTC.

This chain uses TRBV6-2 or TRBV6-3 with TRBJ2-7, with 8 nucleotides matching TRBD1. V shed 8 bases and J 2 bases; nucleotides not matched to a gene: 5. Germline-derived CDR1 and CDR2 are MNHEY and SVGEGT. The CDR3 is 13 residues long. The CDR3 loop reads CASGRQGPYEQYF. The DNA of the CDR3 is TGTGCCAGCGGCCGACAGGGGCCCTACGAGCAGTACTTC.

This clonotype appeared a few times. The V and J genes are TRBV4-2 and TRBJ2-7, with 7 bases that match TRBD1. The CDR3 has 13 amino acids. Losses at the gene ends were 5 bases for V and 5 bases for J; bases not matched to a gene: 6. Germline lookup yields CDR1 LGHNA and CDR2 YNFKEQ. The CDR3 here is CASSEQGIHEQYF. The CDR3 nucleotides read TGTGCCAGCAGCGAACAGGGGATCCACGAGCAGTACTTC.

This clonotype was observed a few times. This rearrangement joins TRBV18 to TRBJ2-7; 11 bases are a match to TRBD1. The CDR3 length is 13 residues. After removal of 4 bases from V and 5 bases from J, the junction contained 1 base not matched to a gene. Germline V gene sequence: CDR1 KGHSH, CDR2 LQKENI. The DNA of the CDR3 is TGTGCCAGCTCACGGGGACAGGGGGACGAGCAGTACTTC. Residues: CASSRGQGDEQYF.

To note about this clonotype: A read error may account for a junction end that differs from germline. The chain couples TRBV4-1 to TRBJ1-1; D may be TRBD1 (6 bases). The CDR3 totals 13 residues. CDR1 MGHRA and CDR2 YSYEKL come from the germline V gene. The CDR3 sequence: CASSLVRDTEAFF. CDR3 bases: TGCGCCAGCAGCCTAGTCCGGGACACCGAAGCTTTCTTT.

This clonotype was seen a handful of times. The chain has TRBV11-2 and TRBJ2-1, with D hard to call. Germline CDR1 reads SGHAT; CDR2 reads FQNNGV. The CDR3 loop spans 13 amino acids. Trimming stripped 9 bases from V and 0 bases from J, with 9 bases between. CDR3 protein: CASDLSSYNEQFF. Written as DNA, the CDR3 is TGTGCCAGTGACCTGAGCTCCTACAATGAGCAGTTCTTC.

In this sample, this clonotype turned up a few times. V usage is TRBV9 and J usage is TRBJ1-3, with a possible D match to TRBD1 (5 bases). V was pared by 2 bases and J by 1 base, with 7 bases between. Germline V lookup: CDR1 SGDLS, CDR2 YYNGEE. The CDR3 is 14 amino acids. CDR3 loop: CASSVGTSGNTIYF. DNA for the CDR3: TGTGCCAGCAGCGTCGGGACTTCTGGAAACACCATATATTTT.

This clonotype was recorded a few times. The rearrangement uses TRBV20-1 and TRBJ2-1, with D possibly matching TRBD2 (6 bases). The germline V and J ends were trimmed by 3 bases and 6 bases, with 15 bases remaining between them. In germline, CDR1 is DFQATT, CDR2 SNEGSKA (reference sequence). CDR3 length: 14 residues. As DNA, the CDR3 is TGCAGTGCTAGGAGCCCTGGGGGGACCAATGAGCAGTTCTTC. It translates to CSARSPGGTNEQFF.

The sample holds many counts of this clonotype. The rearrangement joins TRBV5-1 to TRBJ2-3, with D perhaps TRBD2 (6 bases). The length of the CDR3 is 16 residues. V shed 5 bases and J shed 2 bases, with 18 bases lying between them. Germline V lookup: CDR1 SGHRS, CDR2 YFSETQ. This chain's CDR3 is CASRLLADQFTDTQYF. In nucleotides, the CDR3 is TGCGCCAGCAGGTTGTTAGCGGACCAATTCACAGATACGCAGTATTTT.

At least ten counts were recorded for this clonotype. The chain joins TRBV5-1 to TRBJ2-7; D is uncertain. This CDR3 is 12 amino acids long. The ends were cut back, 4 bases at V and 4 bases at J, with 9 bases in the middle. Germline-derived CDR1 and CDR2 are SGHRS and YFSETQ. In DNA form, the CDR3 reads TGCGCCAGCAGCACAACAGCATACGAGCAGTACTTC. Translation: CASSTTAYEQYF.